This T cell receptor (beta chain) was retrieved from a study of T cell changes during pregnancy in multiple sclerosis. TCRdb keeps only in-frame clones here, not all; method: immunoSEQ multiplex PCR. Of more than 60,000 clones in the sample, about 91% were seen once. The V end was cut by 5 bases, the J end by 0 bases, with 15 bases between. CDR3 length: 16 residues. The germline CDR1 and CDR2 sequences are SNHLY and FYNNEI. This sequence originates from a female donor with multiple sclerosis, enrolled in a pregnancy study. This sequence joins TRBV2 and TRBJ2-3; possible D gene TRBD1, 6 bases. The material was peripheral blood, obtained before pregnancy. The CDR3 spells CASSLPQGQSTDTQYF. CDR3 bases: TGTGCCAGCAGTCTCCCCCAGGGGCAAAGCACAGATACGCAGTATTTT.